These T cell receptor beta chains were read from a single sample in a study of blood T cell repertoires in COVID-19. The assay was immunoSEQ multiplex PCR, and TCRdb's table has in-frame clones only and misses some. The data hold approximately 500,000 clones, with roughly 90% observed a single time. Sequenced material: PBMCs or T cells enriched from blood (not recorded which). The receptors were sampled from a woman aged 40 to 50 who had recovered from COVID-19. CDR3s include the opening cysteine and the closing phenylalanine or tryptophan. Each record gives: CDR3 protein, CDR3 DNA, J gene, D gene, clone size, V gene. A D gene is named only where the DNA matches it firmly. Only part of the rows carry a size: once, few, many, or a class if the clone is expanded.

CASSPNYEQYF TGTGCCAGCAGCCCCAACTACGAGCAGTACTTC TRBJ2-7 - once TRBV11-2
CASSARTGSGETQYF TGTGCCAGCAGTGCTCGGACAGGGTCGGGAGAGACCCAGTACTTC TRBJ2-5 TRBD1 - TRBV2
CSVNRVGNEQFF TGCAGTGTTAACAGGGTTGGCAATGAGCAGTTCTTC TRBJ2-1 - - TRBV29-1
CASSVDPGQFYGYTF TGTGCCAGCAGCGTAGACCCGGGACAGTTCTATGGCTACACCTTC TRBJ1-2 TRBD1 - TRBV9
CASSEYTGGYEEKLFF TGTGCCAGCAGTGAATATACGGGAGGGTATGAAGAAAAACTGTTTTTT TRBJ1-4 - few TRBV25-1
CASSLNTWTSGSNEQYF TGTGCCAGTAGCCTAAACACCTGGACTAGCGGGAGCAACGAGCAGTACTTC TRBJ2-7 TRBD2 - TRBV19
CASSMGWAGELFF TGTGCCAGCAGTATGGGCTGGGCCGGGGAGCTGTTTTTT TRBJ2-2 - - TRBV12-3/TRBV12-4
CASSRGTASYNEQFF TGTGCCAGCAGCCGGGGGACCGCGTCCTACAATGAGCAGTTCTTC TRBJ2-1 - - TRBV7-2
CASSLRVTITGGELFF TGTGCCAGCAGCCTGAGGGTCACTATTACGGGCGGGGAGCTGTTTTTT TRBJ2-2 - - TRBV9
CASSVGGGQGVSPLHF TGTGCCAGCAGCGTAGGTGGGGGACAGGGGGTTTCACCCCTCCACTTT TRBJ1-6 TRBD1 - TRBV9
CASSQDGLAGGPGELFF TGCGCCAGCAGCCAAGACGGACTAGCGGGAGGTCCCGGGGAGCTGTTTTTT TRBJ2-2 TRBD2 few TRBV4-1
CAWSRGSNQPQHF TGTGCCTGGAGTAGGGGTAGCAATCAGCCCCAGCATTTT TRBJ1-5 - - TRBV30
CASSLVGQTYEQYF TGTGCCAGCAGCTTGGTAGGACAAACCTACGAGCAGTACTTC TRBJ2-7 - - TRBV5-6
CASSLGGRAEYEQYF TGTGCCAGCAGCTTGGGTGGGAGGGCAGAGTACGAGCAGTACTTC TRBJ2-7 TRBD2 - TRBV11-2
CASSPLLSGRKDTQYF TGTGCCAGCTCACCACTCCTTAGCGGGAGGAAGGATACGCAGTATTTT TRBJ2-3 TRBD2 - TRBV18
CASRREGPGNTEAFF TGTGCCAGCAGGAGGGAGGGCCCCGGGAACACTGAAGCTTTCTTT TRBJ1-1 - - TRBV5-8
CASSTGGGQGVWETQYF TGTGCCAGCAGCACAGGGGGGGGGCAGGGTGTTTGGGAGACCCAGTACTTC TRBJ2-5 - - TRBV5-4
CASSRQINQPQHF TGTGCCAGCAGCCGACAGATAAATCAGCCCCAGCATTTT TRBJ1-5 - - TRBV3-1/TRBV3-2
CASSLTSGTEAFF TGTGCCAGCAGCCTCACCTCGGGCACTGAAGCTTTCTTT TRBJ1-1 - - TRBV14
CAWSVQGGANSPLHF TGTGCCTGGAGTGTACAAGGGGGCGCGAATTCACCCCTCCACTTT TRBJ1-6 TRBD1 - TRBV30
CASSHGRTAYNEQFF TGCGCCAGCAGTCACGGACGGACTGCCTACAATGAGCAGTTCTTC TRBJ2-1 - - TRBV4-1
CASSFDRGGGYTF TGTGCCAGCAGCTTCGACAGGGGCGGTGGCTACACCTTC TRBJ1-2 TRBD1 - TRBV7-9
CAIEEGASYGYTF TGTGCCATCGAGGAAGGGGCGAGCTATGGCTACACCTTC TRBJ1-2 - - TRBV10-3
CASSRPTGGYTF TGTGCCAGTAGTAGGCCGACGGGTGGCTACACCTTC TRBJ1-2 - - TRBV19
CSAKTGQETQYF TGCAGCGCCAAAACAGGGCAAGAGACCCAGTACTTC TRBJ2-5 - - TRBV29-1
CATSRDQKAATDTQYF TGTGCCACCAGCAGAGATCAAAAAGCGGCCACAGATACGCAGTATTTT TRBJ2-3 - - TRBV15
CASSSDRGSYEQYF TGTGCCAGCAGCTCGGACAGGGGGTCCTACGAGCAGTACTTC TRBJ2-7 TRBD1 - TRBV7-9
CAITGTGDTEAFF TGTGCCATAACCGGGACAGGGGACACTGAAGCTTTCTTT TRBJ1-1 TRBD1 - TRBV10-3
CSASRASAGETQYF TGCAGTGCTAGTCGAGCTTCAGCGGGAGAGACCCAGTACTTC TRBJ2-5 - - TRBV20-1
CASSPPGEGVTEAFF TGTGCCAGCAGCCCCCCTGGGGAGGGGGTCACTGAAGCTTTCTTT TRBJ1-1 - - TRBV7-6
CASSPPIGGGNYGYTF TGTGCCAGCTCACCACCGATTGGAGGGGGCAACTATGGCTACACCTTC TRBJ1-2 TRBD1 few TRBV18
CASSPGPTNEKLFF TGTGCCAGCAGTCCAGGGCCCACTAATGAAAAACTGTTTTTT TRBJ1-4 - once TRBV11-2
CARTGQGALYGYTF TGTGCCAGGACAGGACAGGGAGCCCTCTATGGCTACACCTTC TRBJ1-2 TRBD1 - TRBV2
CASSETGTYNEQFF TGTGCCAGCAGTGAGACAGGAACATACAATGAGCAGTTCTTC TRBJ2-1 - - TRBV2
CSVGQGAMYTEAFF TGCAGCGTTGGACAGGGGGCGATGTACACTGAAGCTTTCTTT TRBJ1-1 TRBD1 - TRBV29-1
CASSLRAILSSGNTIYF TGTGCCAGCAGTTTGAGGGCAATCCTCTCCTCTGGAAACACCATATATTTT TRBJ1-3 - - TRBV6-2/TRBV6-3
CASRGGRSSGNTIYF TGTGCCAGCAGGGGGGGTCGGAGCTCTGGAAACACCATATATTTT TRBJ1-3 - - TRBV2
CASSEQAGQSSGNTIYF TGTGCCAGCAGCGAACAAGCCGGACAGAGCTCTGGAAACACCATATATTTT TRBJ1-3 - - TRBV7-8
CASSRDRVSNQPQHF TGTGCCAGCAGCCGGGACAGGGTTAGCAATCAGCCCCAGCATTTT TRBJ1-5 TRBD1 - TRBV3-1/TRBV3-2
CASSPPPGQGTIQYF TGTGCCAGCAGCCCCCCCCCGGGACAGGGGACCATTCAGTACTTC TRBJ2-4 TRBD1 - TRBV7-9
CASSPKLGTRASGSAYTQYF TGCGCCAGCAGCCCCAAGTTGGGAACTCGGGCTAGCGGGAGCGCATATACGCAGTATTTT TRBJ2-3 TRBD2 - TRBV4-1
CASTGTGGLGEQYF TGTGCCAGCACTGGGACAGGGGGCTTGGGGGAGCAGTACTTC TRBJ2-7 TRBD1 - TRBV2
CASSQNRGGEQYF TGTGCCAGCAGCCAAAACAGGGGCGGCGAGCAGTACTTC TRBJ2-7 TRBD1 - TRBV7-9
CASTFGTNFRHSEAFF TGTGCCAGTACTTTTGGGACAAATTTTCGGCATTCTGAAGCTTTCTTT TRBJ1-1 - once TRBV19
CASTGSSYEQYF TGTGCCAGCACAGGGTCCTCCTACGAGCAGTACTTC TRBJ2-7 - - TRBV6-5
CASRQPSEQYF TGTGCCAGCAGACAACCCAGCGAGCAGTACTTC TRBJ2-7 - - TRBV6-5
CASSADKYTQYF TGTGCCAGCAGTGCGGACAAGTATACGCAGTATTTT TRBJ2-3 - - TRBV12-3/TRBV12-4
CASSGGTFRGTPEQFF TGTGCCAGCAGTGGGGGTACGTTTCGGGGAACGCCAGAGCAGTTCTTC TRBJ2-1 - - TRBV6-1
CASSLAPTSNQPQHF TGTGCCAGTAGCCTAGCACCAACGAGCAATCAGCCCCAGCATTTT TRBJ1-5 - - TRBV19
CATSKVGGEIAGISGVF TGTGCCACCAGCAAAGTCGGAGGGGAGATAGCGGGAATTTCCGGGGTCTTC TRBJ2-1 TRBD2 - TRBV15
CSVEALAKNIQYF TGCAGCGTTGAGGCCTTAGCCAAAAACATTCAGTACTTC TRBJ2-4 - - TRBV29-1
CASRLVASFNQPQHF TGTGCAAGTCGCTTAGTTGCGAGTTTCAATCAGCCCCAGCATTTT TRBJ1-5 - once TRBV12-2
CASSLMGAKYEQYF TGTGCCAGCAGCTTGATGGGGGCTAAGTACGAGCAGTACTTC TRBJ2-7 - - TRBV5-4
CASSQLSGETQYF TGCGCCAGCAGCCAACTAAGCGGGGAGACCCAGTACTTC TRBJ2-5 - - TRBV5-1
CAWSLGAVANEKLFF TGTGCCTGGAGTTTAGGGGCCGTGGCTAATGAAAAACTGTTTTTT TRBJ1-4 - once TRBV30
CASDLRPATSTDTQYF TGTGCTAGTGACTTGAGGCCAGCGACTAGCACAGATACGCAGTATTTT TRBJ2-3 - - TRBV12-5
CASSSLARGGTEAFF TGCGCCAGCAGCTCACTAGCTCGGGGTGGAACTGAAGCTTTCTTT TRBJ1-1 - - TRBV5-1
CASSVDRPTSDSSYEQYF TGTGCCAGCAGTGTAGACCGCCCAACTAGCGATAGCTCCTACGAGCAGTACTTC TRBJ2-7 TRBD2 - TRBV2